The 8 T cell receptor beta chains in this list originate from one sample, sequenced in a study of CD8 T cells in Susac syndrome. Random hexamers served to reverse transcribe about 0.5 to 1 ug RNA. TCRdb processed the immunoSEQ multiplex PCR reads anew with MiXCR; each CDR3 protein has one entry. The sample records under 200,000 distinct CDR3 sequences, about 96% being singletons. Sequenced: CD4+ T cells from PBMCs. Receptor source: a human donor with Susac syndrome.

The V gene is TRBV4-3, the J gene TRBJ2-1, with 8 bases identical to TRBD2. This CDR3 is 17 amino acids long. Germline V gives CDR1 LGHNA, CDR2 YSLEER. V gave up 2 bases and J gave up 3 bases; unmatched junction bases: 9. CDR3: CASSQYSGAGGYNEQFF. CDR3 in DNA: TGCGCCAGCAGCCAATACTCGGGGGCGGGGGGCTACAATGAGCAGTTCTTC.

The rearrangement links TRBV23-1 to TRBJ2-7, with a possible D match to TRBD2 (6 bases). TRBV23-1 is an ORF for which the function is uncertain. The V gene lost 2 bases and the J gene lost 0 bases, with 11 bases spanning the gap. The CDR3 is 15 residues long. CDR3 residues: CASSQREVSSYEQYV. In DNA form, the CDR3 reads TGCGCCAGCAGTCAAAGGGAGGTCTCCTCCTACGAGCAGTACGTC.

The chain carries TRBV15 and TRBJ2-2; D might be TRBD2 (5 bases). The CDR3 is 13 residues long. Per the germline V gene, CDR1 is LNHNV and CDR2 is YYDKDF (reference sequence). Trimming stripped 8 bases from V and 5 bases from J, with 12 bases between. This chain's CDR3 is CATRGRLTGELFF. The CDR3 nucleotides read TGTGCCACCCGGGGTCGTCTGACCGGGGAGCTGTTTTTT.

The chain joins TRBV9 to TRBJ2-1; 9 bases align to TRBD1. J lost 7 bases, V lost 4 bases, and 6 bases had no gene match. In germline, CDR1 is SGDLS, CDR2 YYNGEE. This CDR3 spans 14 amino acids. This CDR3 is CASSTTGTGNEQFF. In DNA, the CDR3 is TGTGCCAGCAGCACCACCGGGACAGGGAATGAGCAGTTCTTC.

The rearrangement uses TRBV12-3 or TRBV12-4 and TRBJ2-1; D perhaps matches TRBD1 (6 bases). The V and J ends lost 1 base and 8 bases respectively, with 15 bases between them. This CDR3 is built from 15 residues. The chain's CDR3 is CASSLGGRTLDEQFF. CDR3 in DNA: TGTGCCAGCAGTTTAGGGGGGCGTACTCTCGATGAGCAGTTCTTC.

Concerning this clonotype: The junction and the germline gene differ at one end; a read error may be behind it. The chain has TRBV9 and TRBJ2-7, with TRBD2 matching 11 bases. There are 17 residues in the CDR3. The germline V gene encodes CDR1 SGDLS and CDR2 YYNGEE. For the CDR3, the DNA is TGTGCCAGCAGCGTAGCTGACACTAGCGGGAGCTCCCACGAGCAGTACTTC. Its translation is CASSVADTSGSSHEQYF. Filled out from reference TRBV9 and TRBJ2-7, the complete variable domain reads DSGVTQTPKHLITATGQRVTLRCSPRSGDLSVYWYQQSLDQGLQFLIQYYNGEERAKGNILERFSAQQFPDLHSELNLSSLELGDSALYFCASSVADTSGSSHEQYFGPGTRLTVT.

The rearrangement links TRBV6-5 to TRBJ2-7, with D possibly matching TRBD2 (6 bases). Deletions cut 8 bases from V and 3 bases from J, with 20 bases between. The CDR3 runs 15 residues. The germline gives CDR1 MNHEY, CDR2 SVGAGI. The CDR3 bases are TGTGCCAGCTCTCGGTGGGGGGACGCCCGCTACGAGCAGTACTTC. Amino acids: CASSRWGDARYEQYF.

The V and J genes are TRBV9 and TRBJ2-2; D is unresolved. Germline V gives CDR1 SGDLS, CDR2 YYNGEE. V lost 4 bases, J lost 6 bases, and 13 bases lay in between. CDR3 length: 14 residues. CDR3 nucleotides: TGTGCCAGCAGCCCGGCCCCCACCCCCGGGGAGCTGTTTTTT. Its protein is CASSPAPTPGELFF.